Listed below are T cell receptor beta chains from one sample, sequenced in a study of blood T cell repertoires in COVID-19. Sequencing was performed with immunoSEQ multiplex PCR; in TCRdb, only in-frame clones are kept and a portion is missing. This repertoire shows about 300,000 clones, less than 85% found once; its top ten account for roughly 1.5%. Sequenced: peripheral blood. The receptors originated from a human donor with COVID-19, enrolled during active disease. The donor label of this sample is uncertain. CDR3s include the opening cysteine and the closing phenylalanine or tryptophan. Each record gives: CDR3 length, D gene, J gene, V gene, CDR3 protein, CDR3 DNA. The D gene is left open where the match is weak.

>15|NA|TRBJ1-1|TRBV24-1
CATQPGSRRNTEAFF
TGTGCCACACAACCAGGTTCTCGACGGAACACTGAAGCTTTCTTT
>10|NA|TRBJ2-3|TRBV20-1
CSARRSTQYF
TGCAGTGCTAGGCGGAGTACGCAGTATTTT
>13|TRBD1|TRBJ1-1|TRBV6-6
CASRSEGATEAFF
TGTGCCAGCAGGTCGGAGGGGGCCACTGAAGCTTTCTTT
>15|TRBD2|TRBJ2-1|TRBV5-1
CASSLGGSGSNEQFF
TGCGCCAGCAGCCTCGGGGGTAGCGGGAGTAACGAGCAGTTCTTC
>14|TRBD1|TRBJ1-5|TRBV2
CACLRDRGLQPQHF
TGTGCCTGCCTCCGGGACAGGGGATTGCAGCCCCAGCATTTT
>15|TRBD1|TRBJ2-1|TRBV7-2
CASSSQGAGVDEQFF
TGTGCCAGCAGCTCCCAGGGGGCTGGGGTGGATGAGCAGTTCTTC
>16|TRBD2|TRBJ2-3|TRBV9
CASSVGYAGAADTQYF
TGTGCCAGCAGCGTAGGGTACGCGGGAGCGGCAGATACGCAGTATTTT
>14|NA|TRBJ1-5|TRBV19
CASNKGTLDQPQHF
TGTGCCAGTAACAAAGGGACACTCGATCAGCCCCAGCATTTT
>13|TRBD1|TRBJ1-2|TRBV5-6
CASNGQGNYGYTF
TGTGCCAGCAACGGACAGGGGAACTATGGCTACACCTTC
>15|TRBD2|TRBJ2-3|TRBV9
CASSPLAASTDTQYF
TGTGCCAGCAGCCCTCTAGCGGCTAGCACAGATACGCAGTATTTT
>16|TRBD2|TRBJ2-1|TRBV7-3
CASSLGLAGPYNEQFF
TGTGCCAGCAGCTTGGGGCTAGCGGGGCCCTACAATGAGCAGTTCTTC
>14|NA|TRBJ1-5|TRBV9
CASSVGQGGQPQHF
TGTGCCAGCAGCGTAGGTCAGGGAGGTCAGCCCCAGCATTTT
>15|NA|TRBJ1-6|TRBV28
CASSPQQGYNSPLHF
TGTGCCAGCAGTCCCCAACAGGGATATAATTCACCCCTCCACTTT
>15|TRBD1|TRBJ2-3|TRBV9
CASSVVTGGLDTQYF
TGTGCCAGCAGCGTAGTGACAGGGGGTTTGGATACGCAGTATTTT
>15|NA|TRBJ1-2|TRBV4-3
CASSQGFAEGYGYTF
TGCGCCAGCAGCCAAGGGTTTGCGGAGGGCTATGGCTACACCTTC
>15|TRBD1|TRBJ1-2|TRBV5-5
CASSLGPTGTYGYTF
TGTGCCAGCAGCTTGGGGCCGACAGGGACTTATGGCTACACCTTC
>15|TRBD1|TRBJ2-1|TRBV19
CASSIGQDRGSEQFF
TGTGCCAGTAGTATAGGGCAGGACAGGGGCAGTGAGCAGTTCTTC
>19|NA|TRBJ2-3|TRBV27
CASSRRSSTYTASTDTQYF
TGTGCCAGCAGTCGCAGGTCTAGCACCTATACCGCTAGCACAGATACGCAGTATTTT